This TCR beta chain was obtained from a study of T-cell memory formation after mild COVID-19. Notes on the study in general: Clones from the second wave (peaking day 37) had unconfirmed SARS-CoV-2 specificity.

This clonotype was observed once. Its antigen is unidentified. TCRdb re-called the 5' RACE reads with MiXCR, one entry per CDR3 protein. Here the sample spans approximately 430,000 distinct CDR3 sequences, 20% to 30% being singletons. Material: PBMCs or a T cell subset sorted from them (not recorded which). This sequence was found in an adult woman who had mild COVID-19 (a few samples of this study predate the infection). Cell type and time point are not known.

CDR3 protein: CASSTDHNEKLFF. The CDR3 nucleotides are TGTGCCAGCAGCACCGATCATAATGAAAAACTGTTTTTT. V gene TRBV5-5 combines with J gene TRBJ1-4; D unresolved. The V and J ends lost 4 bases and 4 bases respectively, with 8 bases between them. In germline, CDR1 is SGHKS, CDR2 YYEKEE (reference sequence). CDR3 length equals 13 residues.